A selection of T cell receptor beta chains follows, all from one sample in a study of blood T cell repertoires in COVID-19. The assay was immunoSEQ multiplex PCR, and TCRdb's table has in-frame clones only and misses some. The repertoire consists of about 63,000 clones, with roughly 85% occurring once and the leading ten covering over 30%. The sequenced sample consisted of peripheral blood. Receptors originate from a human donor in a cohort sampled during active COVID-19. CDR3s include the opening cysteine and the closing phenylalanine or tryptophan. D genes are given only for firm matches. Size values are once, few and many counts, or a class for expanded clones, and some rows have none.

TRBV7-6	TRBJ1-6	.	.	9	CASSFTLHF	TGTGCCAGCAGCTTCACCCTCCACTTT
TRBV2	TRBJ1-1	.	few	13	CASSARQNTEAFF	TGTGCCAGCAGTGCGAGACAGAACACTGAAGCTTTCTTT
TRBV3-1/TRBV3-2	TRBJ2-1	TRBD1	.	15	CASSQVQGYKNEQFF	TGTGCCAGCAGCCAAGTACAGGGGTATAAGAATGAGCAGTTCTTC
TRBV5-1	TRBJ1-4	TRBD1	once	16	CASSSISGTGGEKLFF	TGCGCCAGCAGCTCTATTTCCGGGACAGGTGGTGAAAAACTGTTTTTT
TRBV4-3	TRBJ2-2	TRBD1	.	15	CASSTRQGATGELFF	TGCGCCAGCAGCACCCGACAGGGGGCCACCGGGGAGCTGTTTTTT
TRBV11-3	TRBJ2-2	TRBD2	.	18	CASSLPVGLAGADGELFF	TGTGCCAGCAGCTTGCCCGTGGGACTAGCGGGAGCGGACGGGGAGCTGTTTTTT
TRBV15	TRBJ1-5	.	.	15	CAIAHGGDGNQPQHF	TGTGCCATAGCCCACGGGGGGGATGGCAATCAGCCCCAGCATTTT
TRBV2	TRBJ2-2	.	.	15	CASSEVGGNTGELFF	TGTGCCAGCAGTGAAGTGGGAGGGAACACCGGGGAGCTGTTTTTT
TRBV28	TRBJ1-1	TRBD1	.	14	CASSFTGARTEAFF	TGTGCCAGCAGTTTCACAGGGGCGAGGACTGAAGCTTTCTTT
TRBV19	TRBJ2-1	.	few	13	CASSIIAYNEQFF	TGTGCCAGTAGTATTATAGCCTACAATGAGCAGTTCTTC
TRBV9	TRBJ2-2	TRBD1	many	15	CASSVRDRESGELFF	TGTGCCAGCAGCGTAAGGGACAGGGAATCCGGGGAGCTGTTTTTT
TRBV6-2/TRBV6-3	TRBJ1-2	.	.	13	CASSYGRGGGYTF	TGTGCCAGCAGTTACGGCAGGGGTGGCGGCTACACCTTC
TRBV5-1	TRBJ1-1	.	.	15	CASSLGEGRGTEAFF	TGCGCCAGCAGCTTGGGAGAGGGCCGGGGCACTGAAGCTTTCTTT
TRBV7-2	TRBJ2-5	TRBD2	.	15	CASSSGLAGGETQYF	TGTGCCAGCAGCTCGGGACTAGCCGGGGGGGAGACCCAGTACTTC
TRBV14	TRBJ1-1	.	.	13	CASSQANGGQAFF	TGTGCCAGCAGCCAAGCGAACGGTGGTCAAGCTTTCTTT
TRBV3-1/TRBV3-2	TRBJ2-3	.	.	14	CASSANPGTDTQYF	TGTGCCAGCAGCGCCAACCCAGGGACAGATACGCAGTATTTT
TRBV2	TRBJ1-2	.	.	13	CASMRTAIYGYTF	TGTGCCAGCATGAGAACAGCTATCTATGGCTACACCTTC
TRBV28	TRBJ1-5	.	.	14	CASKPSSSNQPQHF	TGTGCCAGCAAGCCATCATCTAGCAATCAGCCCCAGCATTTT
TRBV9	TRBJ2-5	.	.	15	CASSPRGDRQETQYF	TGTGCCAGCAGTCCCAGGGGGGACCGCCAAGAGACCCAGTACTTC
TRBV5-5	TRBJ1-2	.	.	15	CASSLAIRDNYGYTF	TGTGCCAGCAGCTTGGCCATCAGGGATAACTATGGCTACACCTTC
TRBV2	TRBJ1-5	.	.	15	CASSQHRNSNQPQHF	TGTGCCAGCAGCCAACACAGGAATAGCAATCAGCCCCAGCATTTT
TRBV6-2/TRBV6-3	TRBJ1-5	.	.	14	CASSYSQALPPQHF	TGTGCCAGCAGTTACAGCCAGGCCCTCCCGCCCCAGCATTTT
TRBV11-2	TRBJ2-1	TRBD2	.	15	CASSLLRAGYFEQFF	TGTGCCAGCAGCTTATTAAGAGCGGGATACTTTGAGCAGTTCTTC
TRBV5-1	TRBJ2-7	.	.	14	CASRTGTSNYEQYF	TGCGCCAGCAGGACCGGGACAAGCAACTACGAGCAGTACTTC
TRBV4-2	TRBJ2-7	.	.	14	CASSQIREGDEQYF	TGTGCCAGCAGCCAAATCCGCGAGGGCGACGAGCAGTACTTC
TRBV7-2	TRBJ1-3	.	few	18	CASSSGVGGMVSGNTIYF	TGTGCCAGCAGCTCAGGGGTTGGGGGCATGGTTTCTGGAAACACCATATATTTT
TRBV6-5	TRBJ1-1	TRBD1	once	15	CASSPSGQGYTEAFF	TGTGCCAGCAGTCCATCGGGACAGGGTTACACTGAAGCTTTCTTT
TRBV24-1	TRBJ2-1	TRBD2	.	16	CATSDSLAGGWNEQFF	TGTGCCACCAGTGACTCACTAGCGGGAGGGTGGAATGAGCAGTTCTTC
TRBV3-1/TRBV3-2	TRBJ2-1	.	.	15	CASSQYSGTYNEQFF	TGTGCCAGCAGCCAATATAGCGGAACCTACAATGAGCAGTTCTTC
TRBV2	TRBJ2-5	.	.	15	CASSEVGARSVTQYF	TGTGCCAGCAGTGAAGTGGGGGCCCGTAGCGTGACCCAGTACTTC
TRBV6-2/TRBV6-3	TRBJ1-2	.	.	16	CASSYTLGRGNYGYTF	TGTGCCAGCAGCTATACCCTCGGCAGGGGTAACTATGGCTACACCTTC
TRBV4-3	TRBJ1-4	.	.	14	CASSQEAQGEKLFF	TGCGCCAGCAGCCAGGAAGCACAGGGTGAAAAACTGTTTTTT
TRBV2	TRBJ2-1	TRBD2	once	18	CASSNNAHVGGSGNEQFF	TGTGCCAGCAGTAACAACGCCCACGTGGGCGGGAGTGGTAATGAGCAGTTCTTC
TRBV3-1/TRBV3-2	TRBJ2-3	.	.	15	CASSLGGGRTDTQYF	TGTGCCAGCAGCCTTGGAGGGGGCAGGACAGATACGCAGTATTTT
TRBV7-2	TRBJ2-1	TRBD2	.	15	CASSFKRGTYNEQFF	TGTGCCAGCAGCTTCAAGCGGGGGACCTACAATGAGCAGTTCTTC
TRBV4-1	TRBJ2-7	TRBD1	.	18	CASSQESIVAGGLYKQYF	TGCGCCAGCAGCCAAGAAAGTATCGTAGCAGGGGGCCTCTACAAGCAGTACTTC
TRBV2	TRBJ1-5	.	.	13	CASSAQANQPQHF	TGTGCCAGCAGTGCCCAGGCTAATCAGCCCCAGCATTTT
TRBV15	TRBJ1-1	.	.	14	CAISRDRADREAFF	TGTGCCATCAGCAGAGATCGGGCAGACAGAGAAGCTTTCTTT
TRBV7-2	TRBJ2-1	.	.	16	CASSLVAFPSYNEQFF	TGTGCCAGCAGCTTAGTAGCGTTTCCCTCCTACAATGAGCAGTTCTTC